This is a list of T cell receptor beta chains from one sample in a study of T cell responses to AZD1222 COVID-19 vaccine. Sequenced by immunoSEQ multiplex PCR; TCRdb stores in-frame clones only, minus some. The sample lists 95,000 to 150,000 clones, about 90% occurring once. Source: peripheral blood, taken on day 0 of AZD1222 vaccination. The receptor source for this set is an adult in good health. The CDR3 runs from the conserved cysteine through the conserved F or W. D genes are given only for firm matches. Clone size appears in some rows only: once, few, many, or a class for an expanded clone.

j_gene: TRBJ1-1
abundance: NA
d_gene: NA
len: 13
v_gene: TRBV6-5
CDR3nt: TGTGCCAGCAGGCGAGACGGGGTGGGTGAAGCTTTCTTT
CDR3aa: CASRRDGVGEAFF

j_gene: TRBJ1-6
abundance: NA
d_gene: NA
len: 15
v_gene: TRBV9
CDR3nt: TGTGCCAGCAGCGGCCCGGTCGCGGCAAATTCACCCCTCCACTTT
CDR3aa: CASSGPVAANSPLHF

j_gene: TRBJ1-2
abundance: NA
d_gene: TRBD1
len: 14
v_gene: TRBV6-5
CDR3nt: TGTGCCAGCAGCATAGGGACAGGGGGACGAGGCTACACCTTC
CDR3aa: CASSIGTGGRGYTF

j_gene: TRBJ1-5
abundance: NA
d_gene: NA
len: 17
v_gene: TRBV21-1
CDR3nt: TGTGCCAGCAGCCGTGAAAAGTCAACAGGGTTGGGTCAGCCCCAGCATTTT
CDR3aa: CASSREKSTGLGQPQHF

j_gene: TRBJ1-2
abundance: NA
d_gene: NA
len: 12
v_gene: TRBV2
CDR3nt: TGTGCCAGCATTGCAGGGAGCTATGGCTACACCTTC
CDR3aa: CASIAGSYGYTF

j_gene: TRBJ2-7
abundance: few
d_gene: TRBD2
len: 15
v_gene: TRBV5-8
CDR3nt: TGTGCCAGCAGCTTGGGTGGGACTAGCGCTTACGAGCAGTACTTC
CDR3aa: CASSLGGTSAYEQYF

j_gene: TRBJ2-3
abundance: NA
d_gene: TRBD1
len: 16
v_gene: TRBV6-5
CDR3nt: TGTGCCAGCAGTTCCTCGGACAGGGTAGTTTCAGATACGCAGTATTTT
CDR3aa: CASSSSDRVVSDTQYF

j_gene: TRBJ1-5
abundance: few
d_gene: NA
len: 15
v_gene: TRBV16
CDR3nt: TGTGCCAGCAGCCGGCCGGGGAGTAGCAATCAGCCCCAGCATTTT
CDR3aa: CASSRPGSSNQPQHF

j_gene: TRBJ1-1
abundance: NA
d_gene: NA
len: 13
v_gene: TRBV27
CDR3nt: TGTGCCAGCAGTTTAATCCAGAACACTGAAGCTTTCTTT
CDR3aa: CASSLIQNTEAFF

j_gene: TRBJ1-2
abundance: NA
d_gene: TRBD1
len: 13
v_gene: TRBV5-1
CDR3nt: TGCGCCAGCAGCCCGGGACAGGGCGATGGCTACACCTTC
CDR3aa: CASSPGQGDGYTF

j_gene: TRBJ2-4
abundance: once
d_gene: TRBD2
len: 16
v_gene: TRBV7-8
CDR3nt: TGTGCCAGCAGCCTCGGGGAGGGGTCTTCCAAAAACATTCAGTACTTC
CDR3aa: CASSLGEGSSKNIQYF

j_gene: TRBJ2-4
abundance: NA
d_gene: NA
len: 15
v_gene: TRBV28
CDR3nt: TGTGCCAGCAGTTCGGGAGGGACAGGGAAAAACATTCAGTACTTC
CDR3aa: CASSSGGTGKNIQYF

j_gene: TRBJ1-4
abundance: NA
d_gene: TRBD1
len: 16
v_gene: TRBV28
CDR3nt: TGTGCCAGCAGTTCTTGGGACAGGGATACTAATGAAAAACTGTTTTTT
CDR3aa: CASSSWDRDTNEKLFF

j_gene: TRBJ1-2
abundance: NA
d_gene: TRBD1
len: 17
v_gene: TRBV14
CDR3nt: TGTGCCAGCAGCCACCCCCCAGGGGGCCACCCCCTCAATGGCTACACCTTC
CDR3aa: CASSHPPGGHPLNGYTF

j_gene: TRBJ2-7
abundance: NA
d_gene: NA
len: 14
v_gene: TRBV2
CDR3nt: TGTGCCAGCACCCCCCGGACAAGCTCCTACGAGCAGTACTTC
CDR3aa: CASTPRTSSYEQYF

j_gene: TRBJ2-1
abundance: NA
d_gene: TRBD1
len: 14
v_gene: TRBV27
CDR3nt: TGTGCCAGCAAACGACAGGGGGCTAGTGATGAGCAGTTCTTC
CDR3aa: CASKRQGASDEQFF

j_gene: TRBJ2-1
abundance: few
d_gene: TRBD2
len: 15
v_gene: TRBV5-1
CDR3nt: TGCGCCAGCAGCGGTTATAGCGGGACCCACAATGAGCAGTTCTTC
CDR3aa: CASSGYSGTHNEQFF

j_gene: TRBJ1-1
abundance: NA
d_gene: NA
len: 13
v_gene: TRBV7-9
CDR3nt: TGTGCCAGCAGGTCACAGGGGAACACTGAAGCTTTCTTT
CDR3aa: CASRSQGNTEAFF

j_gene: TRBJ2-5
abundance: NA
d_gene: NA
len: 14
v_gene: TRBV7-2
CDR3nt: TGTGCCAGCAGGCGGGACAGCCTTCTGGAGACCCAGTACTTC
CDR3aa: CASRRDSLLETQYF

j_gene: TRBJ1-5
abundance: once
d_gene: NA
len: 13
v_gene: TRBV29-1
CDR3nt: TGCAGCGTTGCGGGCCAGGGGCAACAGCCCCAGCATTTT
CDR3aa: CSVAGQGQQPQHF

j_gene: TRBJ1-2
abundance: NA
d_gene: TRBD1
len: 13
v_gene: TRBV6-5
CDR3nt: TGTGCCAGCAGACTGGACAGGAACTATGGCTACACCTTC
CDR3aa: CASRLDRNYGYTF

j_gene: TRBJ1-6
abundance: NA
d_gene: NA
len: 15
v_gene: TRBV5-6
CDR3nt: TGTGCCAGCAGCTTGGGTCTACAGGAACGTTCACCCCTCCACTTT
CDR3aa: CASSLGLQERSPLHF

j_gene: TRBJ2-1
abundance: NA
d_gene: NA
len: 16
v_gene: TRBV7-8
CDR3nt: TGTGCCAGCAGCTTATCTTGGCAGGGCTCCTACAATGAGCAGTTCTTC
CDR3aa: CASSLSWQGSYNEQFF

j_gene: TRBJ1-1
abundance: NA
d_gene: NA
len: 13
v_gene: TRBV16
CDR3nt: TGTGCCAGCAGAGCTAACAGGGCCACTGAAGCTTTCTTT
CDR3aa: CASRANRATEAFF

j_gene: TRBJ1-4
abundance: NA
d_gene: NA
len: 15
v_gene: TRBV6-5
CDR3nt: TGTGCCAGCAGTCCAAGCGTAGGGTCTAATGAAAAACTGTTTTTT
CDR3aa: CASSPSVGSNEKLFF

j_gene: TRBJ2-3
abundance: NA
d_gene: TRBD1
len: 15
v_gene: TRBV6-5
CDR3nt: TGTGCCAGCAGACGGGACAGAGGGGGCACAGATACGCAGTATTTT
CDR3aa: CASRRDRGGTDTQYF

j_gene: TRBJ2-3
abundance: NA
d_gene: TRBD1
len: 15
v_gene: TRBV27
CDR3nt: TGTGCCAGCAGTTTGGATGGCAGGGGGCAGAGGACGCAGTATTTT
CDR3aa: CASSLDGRGQRTQYF

j_gene: TRBJ1-2
abundance: NA
d_gene: TRBD1
len: 15
v_gene: TRBV9
CDR3nt: TGTGCCAGCAGCCCCCGTATGTCAGGGGGCGTCGACTACACCTTC
CDR3aa: CASSPRMSGGVDYTF

j_gene: TRBJ1-5
abundance: once
d_gene: NA
len: 14
v_gene: TRBV2
CDR3nt: TGTGCCAGCAGGCCGGACGGTAGCAATCAGCCCCAGCATTTT
CDR3aa: CASRPDGSNQPQHF

j_gene: TRBJ1-1
abundance: NA
d_gene: TRBD1
len: 14
v_gene: TRBV2
CDR3nt: TGTGCCAGCAGCCCGACAGGGAGGGACACTGAAGCTTTCTTT
CDR3aa: CASSPTGRDTEAFF

j_gene: TRBJ1-5
abundance: NA
d_gene: NA
len: 13
v_gene: TRBV3-1/TRBV3-2
CDR3nt: TGTGCCAGCAGCCAAGGCCCCCGTCAGCCCCAGCATTTT
CDR3aa: CASSQGPRQPQHF

j_gene: TRBJ2-3
abundance: NA
d_gene: NA
len: 15
v_gene: TRBV9
CDR3nt: TGTGCCAGCAGCGTAGTAGGGGGGGCCACAGATACGCAGTATTTT
CDR3aa: CASSVVGGATDTQYF

j_gene: TRBJ1-2
abundance: NA
d_gene: TRBD1
len: 14
v_gene: TRBV27
CDR3nt: TGTGCCAGCAGTAAAGGGGACAGACCGTATGGCTACACCTTC
CDR3aa: CASSKGDRPYGYTF

j_gene: TRBJ2-2
abundance: once
d_gene: TRBD1
len: 15
v_gene: TRBV6-4
CDR3nt: TGTGCCAGCAGCCCACAGGGGGGCGAGACCGGGGAGCTGTTTTTT
CDR3aa: CASSPQGGETGELFF

j_gene: TRBJ2-7
abundance: NA
d_gene: TRBD1
len: 15
v_gene: TRBV7-8
CDR3nt: TGTGCCAGCAGCCAAGACAGGGGCTTATCCTACGAGCAGTACTTC
CDR3aa: CASSQDRGLSYEQYF

j_gene: TRBJ1-5
abundance: NA
d_gene: NA
len: 14
v_gene: TRBV6-2/TRBV6-3
CDR3nt: TGTGCCAGCAGTGTCGGGAATCGCGCTCAGCCCCAGCATTTT
CDR3aa: CASSVGNRAQPQHF

j_gene: TRBJ2-1
abundance: NA
d_gene: NA
len: 12
v_gene: TRBV3-1/TRBV3-2
CDR3nt: TGTGCCAGCAGCCGCGGGAACAATGAGCAGTTCTTC
CDR3aa: CASSRGNNEQFF

j_gene: TRBJ2-2
abundance: NA
d_gene: NA
len: 11
v_gene: TRBV12-3/TRBV12-4
CDR3nt: TGTGCCAGCAGTTTCATCGGGGAGCTGTTTTTT
CDR3aa: CASSFIGELFF

j_gene: TRBJ1-5
abundance: NA
d_gene: NA
len: 12
v_gene: TRBV7-8
CDR3nt: TGTGCCAGCAGCTTGGACGACCAGCCCCAGCATTTT
CDR3aa: CASSLDDQPQHF

j_gene: TRBJ1-5
abundance: NA
d_gene: NA
len: 13
v_gene: TRBV6-5
CDR3nt: TGTGCCAGCAGTTACTCGAACAATCAGCCCCAGCATTTT
CDR3aa: CASSYSNNQPQHF